This TCR beta chain was recovered during a study of blood T cells in healthy people across ages. Losses at the gene ends were 4 bases for V and 3 bases for J; bases not matched to a gene: 2. Germline loops: CDR1 MNHEY, CDR2 SMNVEV (reference sequence). The CDR3 spans 14 residues. Alongside a J-beta primer mix, a sample-barcoded 5' primer served in a second PCR lasting roughly 7 to 11 cycles. TCRdb used MiXCR to reprocess the 5' RACE reads, holding one entry per CDR3 protein. The sample lists about 1,000,000 distinct CDR3 sequences, 35% to 50% seen once, with approximately 19% in the top ten. This clonotype appeared a few times.

The rearrangement uses TRBV27 and TRBJ2-2; TRBD1 matches 7 bases. Source material: blood. The TCR originated in a woman in her sixties or seventies in good health. CDR3: CASSSDRDTGELFF. The CDR3 DNA follows: TGTGCCAGCAGTTCCGACAGGGACACCGGGGAGCTGTTTTTT.